This T cell receptor beta chain was observed in a study of tumor and adjacent non-tumor tissue in lung cancer. Study details: The patients, roughly 10 men and roughly 5 women, were about 31 to 76 with stage I to III disease. General observations from the study: TCR diversity was significantly greater in tumor than normal lung tissue.

A modified ARM-PCR protocol with three rounds of nested PCR amplified TCRbeta. A single record per CDR3 protein comes from TCRdb applying MiXCR to the multiplex PCR reads. Here the sample spans roughly 65,000 distinct CDR3 sequences, almost 60% being singletons. The germline CDR1 and CDR2 sequences are MNHNS and SASEGT. CDR3 length equals 13 residues. This sample's RNA came from whole unsorted tissue. Note on this clonotype: Its antigen is not known. This may come from a read error, since a much larger clone is one base off.

The rearrangement links TRBV6-1 to TRBJ1-1; D uncertain. Sample: lung tumor tissue. This sequence originates from a man aged 45-65 years with non-small cell lung cancer. This chain's CDR3 is CASSEVMGTEASF. CDR3 DNA sequence: TGTGCCAGCAGTGAAGTGATGGGAACTGAAGCTTCCTTT.